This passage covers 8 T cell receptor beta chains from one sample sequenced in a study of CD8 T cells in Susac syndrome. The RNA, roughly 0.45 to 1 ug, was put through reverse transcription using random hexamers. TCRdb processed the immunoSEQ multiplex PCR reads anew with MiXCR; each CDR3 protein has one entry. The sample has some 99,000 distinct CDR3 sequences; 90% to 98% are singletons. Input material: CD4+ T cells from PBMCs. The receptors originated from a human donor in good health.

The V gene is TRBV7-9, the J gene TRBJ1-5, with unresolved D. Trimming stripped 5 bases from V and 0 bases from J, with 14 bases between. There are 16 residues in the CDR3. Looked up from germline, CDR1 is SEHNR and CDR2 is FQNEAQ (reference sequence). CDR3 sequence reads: CASSNRATDSNQPQHF. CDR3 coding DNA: TGTGCCAGCAGCAACCGCGCTACCGATAGCAATCAGCCCCAGCATTTT.

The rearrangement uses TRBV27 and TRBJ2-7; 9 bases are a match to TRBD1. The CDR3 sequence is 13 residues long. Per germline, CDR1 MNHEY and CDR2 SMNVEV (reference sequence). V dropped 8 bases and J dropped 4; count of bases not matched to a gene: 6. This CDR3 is CASSTGQGYEQYF. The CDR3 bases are TGTGCCAGCTCCACCGGACAGGGGTACGAGCAGTACTTC.

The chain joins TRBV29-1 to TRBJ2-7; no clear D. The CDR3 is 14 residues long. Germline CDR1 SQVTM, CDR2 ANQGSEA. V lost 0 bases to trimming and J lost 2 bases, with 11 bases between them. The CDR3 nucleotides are TGCAGCGTTGAAGAGTCGGGTCTTACCTACGAGCAGTACTTC. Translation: CSVEESGLTYEQYF.

CDR3 nucleotides: TGCAGTGCAAAGGAGGGAGGCCCCCTGGGTGAGCAGTTCTTC. Amino acid sequence: CSAKEGGPLGEQFF. J is TRBJ2-1 and V is TRBV20-1, with D possibly TRBD2 on 6 matching bases. Trimming cost V 6 bases and J 9 bases, with 21 bases left between them. The CDR3 runs to 14 residues. Per the germline V gene, CDR1 is DFQATT and CDR2 is SNEGSKA (reference sequence).

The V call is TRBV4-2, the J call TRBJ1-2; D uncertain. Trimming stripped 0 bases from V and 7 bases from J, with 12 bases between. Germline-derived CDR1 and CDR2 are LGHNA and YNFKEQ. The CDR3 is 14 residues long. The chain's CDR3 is CASSQELESGGYTF. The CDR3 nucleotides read TGTGCCAGCAGCCAAGAATTGGAGAGTGGTGGCTACACCTTC.

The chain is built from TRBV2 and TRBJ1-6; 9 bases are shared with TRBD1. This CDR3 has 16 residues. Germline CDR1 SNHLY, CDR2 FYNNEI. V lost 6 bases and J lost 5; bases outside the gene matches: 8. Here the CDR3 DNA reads TGTGCCAGCAGCTCTACTGGGACAGGGAATAATTCACCCCTCCACTTT. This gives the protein CASSSTGTGNNSPLHF.

CDR3 coding DNA: TGTGCCAGCAGCCCTCTACTAGCGGGGGTCACAGATACGCAGTATTTT. This gives the protein CASSPLLAGVTDTQYF. The chain carries TRBV7-9 and TRBJ2-3; TRBD2 aligns across 11 bases. V dropped 5 bases and J dropped 2; count of bases not matched to a gene: 6. Germline CDR1 reads SEHNR; CDR2 reads FQNEAQ (reference sequence). The CDR3 is made up of 16 amino acids.

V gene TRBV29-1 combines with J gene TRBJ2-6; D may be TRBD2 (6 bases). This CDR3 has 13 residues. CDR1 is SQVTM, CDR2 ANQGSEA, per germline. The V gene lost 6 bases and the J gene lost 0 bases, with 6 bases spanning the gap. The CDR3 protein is CSVGSSGANVLTF. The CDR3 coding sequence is TGCAGCGTCGGGAGCTCTGGGGCCAACGTCCTGACTTTC.